Listed here is a single TCR beta chain. These data are taken from a study of blood T cells in healthy people across ages. V lost 5 bases and J 0 bases, leaving 14 bases between the germline ends. Per the germline V gene, CDR1 is GTSNPN and CDR2 is SVGIG (reference sequence). The CDR3 is 15 residues long. Every donor contributed roughly 10 milliliters of peripheral blood by blood draw. The authors ran a second PCR of roughly 6 to 12 cycles using a sample-barcoded 5' primer and a J-beta primer mix. MiXCR was run by TCRdb on the 5' RACE reads, yielding one entry per CDR3 protein. The table includes roughly 900,000 distinct CDR3 sequences, under 50% detected once.

The clonotype was recovered from a young man in good health. The sample taken for sequencing was blood. This chain uses TRBV30 with TRBJ2-1, with D uncertain. This CDR3 is CAWGAVRSSYNEQFF. Here the CDR3 DNA reads TGTGCCTGGGGTGCAGTCCGGAGCTCCTACAATGAGCAGTTCTTC.